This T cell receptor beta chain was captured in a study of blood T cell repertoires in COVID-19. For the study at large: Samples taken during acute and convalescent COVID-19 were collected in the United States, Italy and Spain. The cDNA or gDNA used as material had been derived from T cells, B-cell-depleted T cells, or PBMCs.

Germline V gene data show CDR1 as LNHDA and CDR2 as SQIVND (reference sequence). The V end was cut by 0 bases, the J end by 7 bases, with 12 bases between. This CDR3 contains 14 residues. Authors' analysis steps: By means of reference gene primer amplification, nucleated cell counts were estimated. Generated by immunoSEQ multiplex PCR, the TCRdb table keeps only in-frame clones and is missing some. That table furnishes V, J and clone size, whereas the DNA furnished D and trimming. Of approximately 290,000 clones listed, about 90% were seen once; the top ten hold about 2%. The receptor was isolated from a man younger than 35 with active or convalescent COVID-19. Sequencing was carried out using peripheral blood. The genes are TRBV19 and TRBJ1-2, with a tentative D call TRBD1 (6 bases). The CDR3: CASSIDGGTGGYTF. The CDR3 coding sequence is TGTGCCAGTAGTATAGATGGGGGCACGGGTGGCTACACCTTC. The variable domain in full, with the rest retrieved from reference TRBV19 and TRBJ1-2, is DGGITQSPKYLFRKEGQNVTLSCEQNLNHDAMYWYRQDPGQGLRLIYYSQIVNDFQKGDIAEGYSVSREKKESFPLTVTSAQKNPTAFYLCASSIDGGTGGYTFGSGTRLTVV.